One and the same sample provided the 21 T cell receptor beta chains below, sequenced in a study of CD8+ T cells in alopecia areata. On the basis of CD4, CD8alpha, NKG2D, NKG2ACE and other markers, pooled cutaneous lymph node cells were sorted. Once RNA had been extracted, it was reverse transcribed into cDNA to act as the sequencing template. Method: immunoSEQ multiplex PCR; TCRdb's copy keeps in-frame clones and lacks some. Listed for the sample are about 300,000 clones, none seen a single time. Sequenced: CD4+ T cells sorted from a lymph node. All receptors come from a C3H/HeJ mouse with alopecia areata. Strain haplotype (MHC): H2-k.

In the case of this clone: Gene labels here are mouse ones. The read gets to within 3 residues of the CDR3 end, and the germline J gene fills in the rest. The chain is built from TRBV19 and TRBJ1-6, with 9 bases lining up with TRBD1. TRBJ1-6 is marked as an open reading frame, function uncertain. In germline, CDR1 is FNHDT, CDR2 SITEND (reference sequence). This CDR3 is 14 amino acids long. V lost 2 bases to trimming and J lost 7 bases; unmatched junction nucleotides: 1. The DNA read from the CDR3 is TGTGCCAGCAGTATTGACAGGGGGAATTCGCCC. Translated, it gives CASSIDRGNSP. The CDR3 reads in full as CASSIDRGNSPLYF.

This clone occurred many times. Gene names are the mouse ones. The read falls 4 residues short of the CDR3 end, and the missing part is taken from the germline J gene. V usage is TRBV29 and J usage is TRBJ1-2, with 7 bases fitting TRBD1. Germline CDR1 is MSHET and CDR2 is SYDVDS. This CDR3 spans 13 amino acids. V shed 6 bases and J 1 base; nucleotides not matched to a gene: 2. CDR3 loop: CASSQGGNSDYTF. CDR3 DNA (partial): TGTGCTAGCAGCCAGGGGGGAAACTCC.

With regard to this clone: Mouse gene names and germline throughout. Coverage ceases 4 residues before the CDR3 finishes, and the germline J gene fills in the end. Other DNA sequences of this sample code for an identical CDR3. This chain uses TRBV1 with TRBJ2-2, with a tentative D call TRBD1 (6 bases). The germline V gene has CDR1 NSQYPW and CDR2 LRSPGD (reference sequence). Trimming cost V 4 bases and J 1 base, with 7 bases left between them. This CDR3 spans 14 amino acids. The sequenced CDR3 bases are TGCACCTGCAGTGGGGACAAAAACACCGGG. Translating gives CTCSGDKNTG. The CDR3 in its entirety is CTCSGDKNTGQLYF.

This clone appeared a few times. Gene names are mouse gene names. The read gets to within 4 residues of the CDR3 end, and the germline J gene fills in the rest. The chain uses TRBV13-2 and TRBJ2-5, with TRBD2 matching over 9 bases. Germline values: CDR1 NNHNN, CDR2 SYGAGS (reference sequence). This CDR3 has 15 residues. The part of the CDR3 DNA that was read is TGTGCCAGCGGTGATGCTGGGGGGGTTAAAGAC. Translating gives CASGDAGGVKD. The whole CDR3 protein reads CASGDAGGVKDTQYF.

To note about this clone: The gene symbols are mouse symbols. The DNA ends 4 residues before the CDR3 does, and the rest of the CDR3 is filled in from the germline J gene. This chain connects TRBV13-3 to TRBJ2-5; a weak D match, TRBD2 (6 bases). The V gene lost 4 bases and the J gene lost 2 bases, with 8 bases spanning the gap. Germline CDR1 is NNHDY and CDR2 is SYVADS. The CDR3 runs 13 residues. The chain's CDR3 is CASSSGAQDTQYF. The covered CDR3 bases are TGTGCCAGCAGTTCTGGGGCCCAAGAC.

This clone was observed a handful of times. The gene names here belong to mouse. This CDR3 reads CASSQEHNQDTQYF. The CDR3 bases that were read are TGTGCCAGCAGCCAAGAACATAACCAAGAC. The V gene is TRBV5, the J gene TRBJ2-5; D gene uncertain. The sequenced fragment ends 4 residues before the CDR3 boundary, so the rest is inferred from the germline J gene. CDR1 and CDR2 from the germline V gene are LGHNA and YNLKQL (reference sequence). Trimming shortened V by 0 bases and J by 0 bases, and 4 bases separated the two germline ends. The CDR3 extends over 14 amino acids.

In this sample, this clone turned up a few times. The gene symbols are mouse symbols. The observed sequence ends 4 residues before the CDR3 terminus, with the missing tail filled in from the germline J gene. The chain employs TRBV13-2 and TRBJ2-5, with 9 nucleotides matching TRBD2. This CDR3 has 15 amino acids. Germline CDR1 NNHNN, CDR2 SYGAGS (reference sequence). CDR3 in amino acids: CASGDPTGGGDTQYF. Incomplete CDR3 DNA: TGTGCCAGCGGTGATCCGACTGGGGGTGGAGAC.

Only a few counts were recorded for this clone. Mouse gene names and germline throughout. Within the sample, other DNA sequences also encode this same CDR3. CDR3 sequence reads: CASSGSQGSQNTLYF. The CDR3 DNA, read in part, is TGTGCCAGCAGTGGCTCACAGGGAAGTCAAAAC. The chain joins TRBV13-1 to TRBJ2-4; tentatively, D is TRBD1 (6 bases). The missing CDR3 end, 4 residues past where the read stops, is filled in from the germline J gene. V lost 3 bases to trimming and J lost 0 bases, with 11 bases between them. In germline, CDR1 is NSHNY, CDR2 SYGAGN. This CDR3 region has 15 residues.

This clone appeared a few times. The listed genes are named as in mouse. The sequence runs out 3 residues before the end of the CDR3; the remainder is reconstructed from the germline J gene. The chain employs TRBV1 and TRBJ1-6, with 7 bases aligning to TRBD1. TRBJ1-6 carries the ORF label, with uncertain function. Per germline, CDR1 NSQYPW and CDR2 LRSPGD (reference sequence). The CDR3 consists of 15 residues. V lost 1 base, J lost 5 bases, and 2 bases stayed unmatched. CDR3 loop: CTCSAAGTDNSPLYF. The covered CDR3 bases are TGCACCTGCAGTGCAGCGGGGACAGATAATTCGCCC.

This clone was found many times. Mouse gene names apply. The read ends 4 residues shy of where the CDR3 ends; the end is completed using the germline J gene. This sample includes further DNA sequences coding for the same CDR3. The rearrangement uses TRBV5 and TRBJ2-3, with D perhaps matching TRBD2 (5 bases). Deletions cut 1 base from V and 2 bases from J, with 7 bases between. From germline, CDR1 is LGHNA and CDR2 YNLKQL (reference sequence). The CDR3 covers 14 residues. The CDR3 DNA, read in part, is TGTGCCAGCAGCCAAGGGACTTTTGCAGAA. The encoded protein is CASSQGTFAE. The whole CDR3 protein is CASSQGTFAETLYF.

Only a few counts were recorded for this clone. Genes and germline are mouse. The DNA ends 4 residues before the CDR3 does, and the rest of the CDR3 is filled in from the germline J gene. The rearrangement links TRBV19 to TRBJ2-7; 13 bases map to TRBD2. CDR3 length: 15 residues. In germline, CDR1 is FNHDT, CDR2 SITEND (reference sequence). The CDR3 protein is CASSIGTGGANEQYF. The sequenced part of the CDR3 DNA is TGTGCCAGCAGTATAGGGACTGGGGGGGCGAAT.

Note on this clone: Mouse gene names and germline throughout. The CDR3 goes on 4 residues after the read ends, and that part is filled in from the germline J gene. This chain uses TRBV19 with TRBJ1-1; TRBD1 aligns across 8 bases. With V trimmed by 5 bases and J by 3 bases, 3 bases remained unmatched. The CDR3 is made up of 13 amino acids. Per germline, CDR1 FNHDT and CDR2 SITEND (reference sequence). The CDR3 loop reads CASRPQGDTEVFF. The sequenced part of the CDR3 DNA is TGTGCCAGCAGACCACAGGGGGACACA.

This clone appeared a few times. Mouse gene names apply. With the read ending 4 residues before the CDR3 end, the germline J gene is used to fill in that end. The V gene is TRBV13-1, the J gene TRBJ1-1; D is perhaps TRBD1 (6 bases). The CDR3 contains 13 residues. The V gene's germline CDR1 is NSHNY and CDR2 SYGAGN. The sequenced part of the CDR3 DNA is TGTGCCAGCAGTGATACTGGGGGGCGA. It yields the protein CASSDTGGR. The CDR3 as a whole reads CASSDTGGREVFF.

Comment on this clone: These gene names are mouse names. The CDR3 end is not reached by the read, which stops 4 residues before it; the germline J gene fills it in. The chain uses TRBV19 and TRBJ2-1; 9 bases are shared with TRBD1. The CDR3 contains 14 residues. Germline assignment: CDR1 FNHDT and CDR2 SITEND (reference sequence). The CDR3 sequence: CASSTQGARAEQFF. The sequenced part of the CDR3 DNA is TGTGCCAGCAGTACACAGGGGGCGAGGGCT.

A note on this clone: Gene labels here are mouse ones. The DNA ends 4 residues before the CDR3 does, and the rest of the CDR3 is filled in from the germline J gene. At the DNA level, this CDR3 is encoded by other sequences in the same sample as well. The chain links TRBV1 to TRBJ2-1; 9 positions match TRBD2. The length of the CDR3 is 15 residues. After removal of 1 base from V and 4 bases from J, the junction contained 2 bases not matched to a gene. The germline V gene encodes CDR1 NSQYPW and CDR2 LRSPGD (reference sequence). The sequenced CDR3 bases are TGCACCTGCAGTGCAGCTGGACTGGGGTATGCT. It codes for CTCSAAGLGYA. The whole CDR3 reads CTCSAAGLGYAEQFF.

This clone appeared a few times. The listed genes are named as in mouse. The read comes to an end 4 residues before the CDR3 does, leaving the germline J gene to fill in the end. The sample contains more than one DNA sequence encoding this CDR3. This sequence joins TRBV1 and TRBJ2-1; no clear D. Per the germline V gene, CDR1 is NSQYPW and CDR2 is LRSPGD (reference sequence). V was trimmed by 4 bases and J by 1 base, leaving 5 bases between them. The CDR3 spans 13 residues. The CDR3 DNA, read in part, is TGCACCTGCAGTGACTCCAACTATGCT. Translated: CTCSDSNYA. The entire CDR3 protein is CTCSDSNYAEQFF.

There are a few counts of this clone. These gene names are mouse names. The read is 4 residues too short to cover the CDR3 end, so that end is filled in from the germline J gene. The V gene is TRBV19, the J gene TRBJ2-7; D is possibly TRBD1 (6 bases). CDR3 length: 13 amino acids. Germline CDR1 and CDR2: FNHDT and SITEND (reference sequence). CDR3 region: CASSIAAGDEQYF. The CDR3 DNA, read in part, is TGTGCCAGCAGTATAGCTGCAGGGGAT.

A word on this clone: The genes are named according to mouse. The observed sequence ends 4 residues before the CDR3 terminus, with the missing tail filled in from the germline J gene. V is TRBV5 and J is TRBJ2-5; TRBD1 agrees at 11 bases. The germline CDR1 and CDR2 sequences are LGHNA and YNLKQL (reference sequence). The CDR3 spans 16 residues. The DNA read from the CDR3 is TGTGCCAGCAGCCAAAGCTCGGGACAGGGGGATGAC. Translated, it gives CASSQSSGQGDD. The CDR3 as a whole reads CASSQSSGQGDDTQYF.

A word on this clone: The germline and genes are mouse ones. The read halts 4 residues ahead of the CDR3 end, with the missing end drawn from the germline J gene. The V and J genes are TRBV4 and TRBJ2-7; possibly TRBD2 for D (6 bases). CDR3 length: 13 amino acids. Germline-derived CDR1 and CDR2 are LGHDT and YNNKQL (reference sequence). The sequenced CDR3 bases are TGTGCCAGCAGCCCCGACTGGCTGTAT. As protein: CASSPDWLY. The whole CDR3 sequence reads CASSPDWLYEQYF.

On this clone: Each gene name is a mouse one. The read terminates 4 residues before the CDR3 end, so the remaining end is supplied by the germline J gene. The gene calls are TRBV19 and TRBJ2-2; the D gene is possibly TRBD2 (6 bases). CDR3 length: 14 amino acids. CDR1 and CDR2 from the germline V gene are FNHDT and SITEND (reference sequence). Trimming left V 2 bases short and J 4 bases short, with 9 bases between. Here the CDR3 reads CASSMAWGTGQLYF. The sequenced part of the CDR3 DNA is TGTGCCAGCAGTATGGCCTGGGGCACCGGG.

This clone was seen repeatedly, ten times or more. These gene names are mouse names. The CDR3 end lies 4 residues beyond the end of the read and is filled in from the germline J gene. The chain links TRBV19 to TRBJ2-1, with D possibly TRBD2 on 5 matching bases. There are 15 residues in the CDR3. In germline, CDR1 is FNHDT, CDR2 SITEND (reference sequence). V was clipped by 2 bases and J by 0 bases, with 9 bases between them. The CDR3 DNA, read in part, is TGTGCCAGCAGTATTAGGACTTATAACTATGCT. It is translated as CASSIRTYNYA. The entire CDR3 is CASSIRTYNYAEQFF.